A selection of T cell receptor beta chains follows, all from one sample in a study of cytomegalovirus exposure and HLA in healthy donors. Only in-frame clones appear in the TCRdb table, and some are missing; sequencing was by immunoSEQ multiplex PCR. In total, the table holds under 70,000 clones. The sample taken for sequencing was PBMCs. These TCRs come from a woman aged 25 to 39 in good health and CMV-seropositive. The CDR3 runs from the conserved cysteine through the conserved F or W. The D gene is left open where the match is weak.

D: .; J: TRBJ2-7; V: TRBV19; CDR3: CASSISPQEQYF; DNA: TGTGCCAGTAGTATCTCTCCGCAGGAGCAGTACTTC
D: TRBD2; J: TRBJ2-5; V: TRBV30; CDR3: CAWTTSVETQYF; DNA: TGTGCCTGGACGACTAGCGTCGAGACCCAGTACTTC
D: TRBD2; J: TRBJ2-3; V: TRBV11-2; CDR3: CASSARRSGGLDTQYF; DNA: TGTGCCAGCAGCGCGCGTCGCTCGGGGGGGCTGGATACGCAGTATTTT
D: .; J: TRBJ2-5; V: TRBV6-5; CDR3: CASSSPTGRETQYF; DNA: TGTGCCAGCAGTTCCCCAACAGGGAGAGAGACCCAGTACTTC
D: TRBD1; J: TRBJ2-7; V: TRBV6-1; CDR3: CASSEGQGGYEQYF; DNA: TGTGCCAGCAGTGAAGGACAGGGGGGCTACGAGCAGTACTTC
D: .; J: TRBJ2-7; V: TRBV1; CDR3: CTSSQDCELDEQYF; DNA: TGCACCAGCAGCCAAGATTGCGAACTAGACGAGCAGTACTTC
D: .; J: TRBJ1-3; V: TRBV11-2; CDR3: CASSFQASSGNTIYF; DNA: TGTGCCAGCAGCTTCCAGGCGAGCTCTGGAAACACCATATATTTT
D: .; J: TRBJ2-3; V: TRBV11-1; CDR3: CASSLGRADLRSTDTQYF; DNA: TGTGCCAGCAGCTTAGGTCGAGCGGACCTCCGTAGCACAGATACGCAGTATTTT
D: TRBD1; J: TRBJ2-2; V: TRBV7-9; CDR3: CASSQTGPNTGELFF; DNA: TGTGCCAGCAGCCAGACAGGGCCGAACACCGGGGAGCTGTTTTTT
D: TRBD1; J: TRBJ2-3; V: TRBV6-1; CDR3: CASSETAGQGRSDTQYF; DNA: TGTGCCAGCAGTGAAACCGCGGGACAGGGAAGATCAGATACGCAGTATTTT
D: .; J: TRBJ1-1; V: TRBV6-5; CDR3: CAATIPGTNTEAFF; DNA: TGTGCCGCCACAATACCGGGAACGAACACTGAAGCTTTCTTT
D: TRBD1; J: TRBJ2-5; V: TRBV5-1; CDR3: CASSLGQAGETQYF; DNA: TGCGCCAGCAGCTTAGGACAGGCAGGAGAGACCCAGTACTTC
D: .; J: TRBJ2-7; V: TRBV15; CDR3: CATSRDLWTERTYEQYF; DNA: TGTGCCACCAGCAGAGATTTGTGGACAGAGAGAACCTACGAGCAGTACTTC
D: TRBD1; J: TRBJ1-1; V: TRBV30; CDR3: CAWSPRQGWPEAFF; DNA: TGTGCCTGGAGTCCCAGACAGGGATGGCCTGAAGCTTTCTTT
D: .; J: TRBJ2-7; V: TRBV18; CDR3: CASSQQGGGSYEQYF; DNA: TGTGCCAGCTCACAACAGGGAGGGGGGTCCTACGAGCAGTACTTC
D: TRBD1; J: TRBJ1-2; V: TRBV2; CDR3: CASRSTGGPHYGYTF; DNA: TGTGCCAGCCGAAGCACAGGGGGCCCCCACTATGGCTACACCTTC
D: TRBD2; J: TRBJ2-2; V: TRBV6-5; CDR3: CASSRGGARTGELFF; DNA: TGTGCCAGCAGCCGCGGGGGGGCAAGAACCGGGGAGCTGTTTTTT
D: TRBD2; J: TRBJ2-1; V: TRBV30; CDR3: CARTSGIYNEQFF; DNA: TGTGCGAGGACTAGCGGGATATACAATGAGCAGTTCTTC
D: .; J: TRBJ1-4; V: TRBV4-2; CDR3: CASSQDVGAGDEKLFF; DNA: TGTGCCAGCAGCCAAGATGTTGGGGCAGGGGATGAAAAACTGTTTTTT
D: TRBD1; J: TRBJ1-5; V: TRBV4-2; CDR3: CASSRDRQEPQHF; DNA: TGTGCCAGCAGTCGGGACAGGCAAGAGCCCCAGCATTTT
D: TRBD1; J: TRBJ2-2; V: TRBV15; CDR3: CATSRAFGTGASTGELFF; DNA: TGTGCCACCAGCAGAGCGTTTGGGACAGGGGCGTCCACCGGGGAGCTGTTTTTT
D: TRBD1; J: TRBJ2-7; V: TRBV19; CDR3: CASRSRPGTGGDYEQYF; DNA: TGTGCCAGTAGGTCTCGTCCCGGGACAGGGGGCGATTACGAGCAGTACTTC
D: TRBD2; J: TRBJ2-2; V: TRBV6-5; CDR3: CASSYVTSAAGELFF; DNA: TGTGCCAGCAGTTACGTCACTAGCGCCGCCGGGGAGCTGTTTTTT
D: .; J: TRBJ2-3; V: TRBV6-5; CDR3: CASSYGPGTDTQYF; DNA: TGTGCCAGCAGTTACGGTCCGGGCACAGATACGCAGTATTTT
D: TRBD1; J: TRBJ1-3; V: TRBV5-1; CDR3: CASSLSQGAQSGNTIYF; DNA: TGCGCCAGCAGCTTGTCACAGGGGGCGCAGTCTGGAAACACCATATATTTT
D: TRBD1; J: TRBJ1-1; V: TRBV10-3; CDR3: CAISESGDRGWGNTEAFF; DNA: TGTGCCATCAGTGAGTCCGGGGACAGGGGGTGGGGGAACACTGAAGCTTTCTTT
D: .; J: TRBJ2-3; V: TRBV30; CDR3: CAWSVGRTSMHTQYF; DNA: TGTGCCTGGAGTGTCGGAAGGACAAGCATGCATACGCAGTATTTT
D: TRBD1; J: TRBJ1-1; V: TRBV4-2; CDR3: CASSHATGGTEAFF; DNA: TGTGCCAGCAGCCACGCGACAGGGGGCACTGAAGCTTTCTTT
D: .; J: TRBJ2-2; V: TRBV18; CDR3: CASSTDSTGELFF; DNA: TGTGCCAGCTCGACTGACAGCACCGGGGAGCTGTTTTTT
D: .; J: TRBJ2-4; V: TRBV11-2; CDR3: CASSVRDTIAKNIQYF; DNA: TGTGCCAGCAGCGTCCGGGACACAATAGCCAAAAACATTCAGTACTTC
D: TRBD2; J: TRBJ2-1; V: TRBV9; CDR3: CASNPGGDYNEQFF; DNA: TGTGCCAGCAACCCGGGAGGGGACTACAATGAGCAGTTCTTC
D: .; J: TRBJ2-7; V: TRBV7-9; CDR3: CASSTWRLWEQYF; DNA: TGTGCCAGCAGTACCTGGAGGTTGTGGGAGCAGTACTTC
D: .; J: TRBJ1-3; V: TRBV28; CDR3: CASRLQLYSGNTIYF; DNA: TGTGCCAGCAGGCTACAGCTTTACTCTGGAAACACCATATATTTT
D: TRBD2; J: TRBJ2-6; V: TRBV30; CDR3: CAWSGSGGLGANALTF; DNA: TGTGCCTGGAGCGGTAGCGGGGGACTTGGGGCCAACGCCCTGACTTTC
D: TRBD1; J: TRBJ1-5; V: TRBV6-6; CDR3: CASSRSQGEVGQPQHF; DNA: TGTGCCAGCAGCCGCTCGCAGGGGGAGGTCGGACAGCCCCAGCATTTT
D: TRBD1; J: TRBJ1-5; V: TRBV6-1; CDR3: CASRDRGSQPQHF; DNA: TGTGCCAGCAGGGACAGGGGAAGTCAGCCCCAGCATTTT
D: TRBD1; J: TRBJ1-2; V: TRBV4-1; CDR3: CASSHQGDYGYTF; DNA: TGCGCCAGCAGCCACCAGGGGGACTATGGCTACACCTTC
D: TRBD1; J: TRBJ2-5; V: TRBV30; CDR3: CAWSEGQGRETQYF; DNA: TGTGCCTGGAGTGAGGGACAGGGTCGAGAGACCCAGTACTTC
D: .; J: TRBJ2-1; V: TRBV19; CDR3: CASRLVASGEQFF; DNA: TGTGCCAGTAGGCTTGTGGCGAGCGGTGAGCAGTTCTTC
D: TRBD2; J: TRBJ2-7; V: TRBV7-6; CDR3: CASSSGLAVEQYF; DNA: TGTGCCAGCAGCTCGGGACTAGCGGTCGAGCAGTACTTC
D: TRBD2; J: TRBJ2-7; V: TRBV7-9; CDR3: CASSSRTSGNLYEQYF; DNA: TGTGCCAGCAGCTCCAGGACTAGCGGTAACCTCTACGAGCAGTACTTC